This T cell receptor beta chain was obtained from a study of Ad26.COV2.S vaccination and SARS-CoV-2 variants. For the study at large: Administration of Ad26.COV2.S was intramuscular, either once or twice 56 days apart. Notes on the study in general: Total T cell responses may have been underestimated by the TCR breadth and depth analyses. Non-spike TCR breadth showed similarity between vaccine and placebo recipients.

Produced via immunoSEQ multiplex PCR; TCRdb's table is partial and in-frame only. The sample contains about 350,000 clones, about 88% of which appear only once. A word on this clone: The antigen remains unidentified.

Stated treatment: approximately 18 received Ad26.COV2.S at low or high dose, single or two shots; 5 received placebo; per-sample allocation not given. Repertoires come from day 63 after the first vaccine or placebo injection. The germline V and J ends were trimmed by 3 bases and 2 bases, with 7 bases remaining between them. The CDR3 extends over 13 amino acids. The V call is TRBV12-3 or TRBV12-4, the J call TRBJ1-2, with no clear D. Sample: peripheral blood, taken in a trial of Ad26.COV2.S vaccine versus placebo. This receptor was taken from a person between 18 and 59 years old who received the Ad26.COV2.S COVID-19 vaccine or a placebo. CDR3 protein: CASSFGSNYGYTF. Here the CDR3 DNA reads TGTGCCAGCAGTTTCGGCAGCAACTATGGCTACACCTTC.